This note documents a single TCR beta chain sequence. Its antigen target is currently unknown. Base qualities are missing; no much larger clone stands one base away. The immunoSEQ Assay was used to sequence TCRbeta CDR3 regions. After extraction, genomic DNA underwent amplification by bias-controlled multiplex PCR, followed by high-throughput sequencing. As for how the authors treated the data: To quantify the absolute abundance of every unique TCRbeta CDR3 region, sequences were collapsed and filtered. T cell fraction was estimated by normalizing TCRbeta template counts to usable DNA, with usable DNA measured through amplification of reference genes found in all nucleated cells. Repertoire TCRs were annotated as SARS-CoV-2-specific when V gene, CDR3 amino acid sequence and J gene were exactly matched to a known reactive TCR set. MIRA supplied the reference SARS-CoV-2 TCR set, which was filtered for enrichment in COVID-19-positive ImmuneCODE repertoires so that public or cross-reactive TCRs were removed. Drawing on the MIRA antigens, annotated TCRs were analysed further at the level of specific ORF or position within ORF. Depth was the summed frequency of annotated unique rearrangements, while breadth was defined as annotated unique rearrangements over total unique productive rearrangements. Two-sided Wilcoxon rank-sum tests were used to compare TCR breadth between groups. In TCRdb, the immuneACCESS table is reduced to in-frame sequences with V and J assigned. These tables do not hold every clone; where another copy was compared, an unresolved V gene accounts for under half, and the others remain unexplained. V and J calls and clone size are copied from that table; D and trimming were computed from the DNA. Counted in this sample were about 480,000 clones; 70% to 90% of them appeared once. The ten largest account for about 13% of the sample.

This record comes from a study of Ad26.COV2.S vaccination and SARS-CoV-2 variants (dated by TCRdb to the early 2020s). A note on the overall study: Donors in the vaccine arm were drawn from COV1001, a multicentre, randomized, double-blind, placebo-controlled phase I-IIa trial testing Ad26.COV2.S in healthy adults. Investigators did not know the trial group allocation while performing experiments and assessing outcomes. The specificity and breadth of SARS-CoV-2-reactive T cell receptors after Ad26.COV2.S vaccination were assessed by TCRbeta repertoire sequencing. Ad26.COV2.S was administered intramuscularly at 5 x 10^10 or 1 x 10^11 viral particles, either as a single shot or as two shots given 56 days apart. The TCR-sequenced set comprised around 30 samples: around 20 Ad26.COV2.S vaccine recipients, 5 placebo recipients and 8 SARS-CoV-2 convalescent individuals. Trial participants were randomized into five groups of five: low-dose or high-dose Ad26.COV2.S given once or twice, or placebo on both occasions. General study outcomes and caveats: Higher spike-specific TCR breadth was observed in Ad26.COV2.S recipients than in placebo recipients (P = 0.0014). The authors noted that total T cell responses may have been underestimated by the TCR breadth and depth analyses. After vaccination, spike-specific CD8+ and CD4+ T cell responses were reported to show substantial breadth. Comparing responses between vaccine doses or regimens was not something the study was powered to do. Non-spike TCR breadth was comparable between vaccine and placebo recipients, consistent with the vaccine containing only spike.

Per the publication, the treatment or condition label means: approximately 18 received Ad26.COV2.S at low or high dose, single or two shots; roughly five received placebo; per-sample allocation not given. For vaccine and placebo recipients, the sequenced repertoires came from samples collected on day 63 after the first injection. Between 29 July and 7 August 2020, Cohort 1b enrolled fewer than 30 adults aged 18-55 years at one site in Boston, USA. Ad26.COV2.S consisted of a replication-incompetent adenovirus type 26 vector by which a prefusion-stabilized SARS-CoV-2 spike protein from the original Wuhan strain was expressed. Measured from the cysteine to the phenylalanine, the CDR3 is 13 residues long. Only the CDR3 portion is preserved as DNA: 39 bases, with reading frame beginning at the first base. Trimming costs V 2 bases and J 6 bases, and their ends lie 11 bases apart. CDR1 and CDR2 are drawn from the germline V gene: SGHRS, YFSETQ.

In this chain, TRBV5-1 is recombined with TRBJ1-2, with no reliable assignment of the D segment. The origin of this receptor is a person between 18 and 65 years old who received the Ad26.COV2.S COVID-19 vaccine or a placebo. The starting material was peripheral blood, obtained in a trial of Ad26.COV2.S vaccine versus placebo. For the CDR3, the sequence is CASSFADRNGYTF. In nucleotides, the sequence is TGCGCCAGCAGCTTCGCAGACCGCAATGGCTACACCTTC.